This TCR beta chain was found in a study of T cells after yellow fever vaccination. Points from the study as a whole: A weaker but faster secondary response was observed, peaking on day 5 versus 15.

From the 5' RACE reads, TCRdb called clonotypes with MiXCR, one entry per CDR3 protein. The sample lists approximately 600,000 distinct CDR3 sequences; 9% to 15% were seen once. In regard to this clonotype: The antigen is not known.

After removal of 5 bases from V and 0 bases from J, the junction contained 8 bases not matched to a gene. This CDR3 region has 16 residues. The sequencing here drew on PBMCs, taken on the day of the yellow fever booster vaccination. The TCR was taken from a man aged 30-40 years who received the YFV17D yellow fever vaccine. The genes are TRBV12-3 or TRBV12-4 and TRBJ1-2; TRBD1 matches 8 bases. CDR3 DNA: TGTGCCAGCAGTCTAGGGACAGGACCCACTAACTATGGCTACACCTTC. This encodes CASSLGTGPTNYGYTF.